This TCR beta chain was obtained from a study of T cell changes during pregnancy in multiple sclerosis. CDR3 length equals 16 residues. The V end lost 1 base, the J end lost 6 bases, and 20 bases lay between the germline ends. The germline CDR1 and CDR2 sequences are SGHDT and YYEEEE. Profiled with immunoSEQ multiplex PCR; TCRdb holds only in-frame clones, not every one. This table holds approximately 85,000 clones, 85% to 95% found once. The material sequenced was peripheral blood, taken in the third trimester of pregnancy. The chain combines TRBV5-6 with TRBJ2-7, with a possible D match to TRBD1 (6 bases). The clonotype originates from a female donor with multiple sclerosis, enrolled in a pregnancy study. For the CDR3, the DNA is TGTGCCAGCAGCTTGAATCACAGGGACCCCCTACGCGAGCAGTACTTC. Translated: CASSLNHRDPLREQYF.